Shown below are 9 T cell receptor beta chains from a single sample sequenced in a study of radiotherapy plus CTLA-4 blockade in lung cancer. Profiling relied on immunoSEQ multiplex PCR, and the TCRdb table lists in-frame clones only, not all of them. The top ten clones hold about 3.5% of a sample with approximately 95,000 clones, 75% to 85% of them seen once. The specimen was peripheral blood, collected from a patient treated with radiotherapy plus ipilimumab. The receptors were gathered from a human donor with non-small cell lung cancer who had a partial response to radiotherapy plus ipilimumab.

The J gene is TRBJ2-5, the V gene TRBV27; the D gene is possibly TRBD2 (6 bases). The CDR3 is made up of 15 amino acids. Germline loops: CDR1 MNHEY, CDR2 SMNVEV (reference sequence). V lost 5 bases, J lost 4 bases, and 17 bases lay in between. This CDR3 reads CASSRSGSRRETQYF. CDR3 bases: TGTGCCAGCAGTCGTAGCGGTTCACGGCGAGAGACCCAGTACTTC.

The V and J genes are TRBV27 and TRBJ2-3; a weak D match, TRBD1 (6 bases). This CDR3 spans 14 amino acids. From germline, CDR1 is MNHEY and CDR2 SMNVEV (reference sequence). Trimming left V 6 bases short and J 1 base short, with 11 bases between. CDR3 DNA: TGTGCCAGCAGGAGACAGGTAGGCACAGATACGCAGTATTTT. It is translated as CASRRQVGTDTQYF.

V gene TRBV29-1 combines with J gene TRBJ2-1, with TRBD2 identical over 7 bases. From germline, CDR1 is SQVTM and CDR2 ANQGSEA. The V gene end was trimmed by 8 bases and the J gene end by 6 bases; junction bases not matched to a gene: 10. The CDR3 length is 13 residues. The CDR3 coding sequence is TGCAGCATGGGACTACCCCTTGGCAATGAGCAGTTCTTC. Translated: CSMGLPLGNEQFF.

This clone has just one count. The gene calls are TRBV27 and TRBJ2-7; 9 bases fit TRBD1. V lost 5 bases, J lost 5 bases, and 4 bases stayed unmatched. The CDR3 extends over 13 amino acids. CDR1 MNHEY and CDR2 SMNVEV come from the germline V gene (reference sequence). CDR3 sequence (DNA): TGTGCCAGCAGTGACAGGGGGGATAACGAGCAGTACTTC. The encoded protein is CASSDRGDNEQYF.

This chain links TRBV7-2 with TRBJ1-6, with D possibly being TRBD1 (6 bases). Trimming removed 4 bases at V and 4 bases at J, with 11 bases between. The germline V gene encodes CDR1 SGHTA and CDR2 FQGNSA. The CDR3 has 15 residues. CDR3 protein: CASSSATGYNSPLHF. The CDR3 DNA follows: TGTGCCAGCAGCTCGGCGACAGGATATAATTCACCCCTCCACTTT. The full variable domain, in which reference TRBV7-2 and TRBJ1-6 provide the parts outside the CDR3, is GAGVSQSPSNKVTEKGKDVELRCDPISGHTALYWYRQSLGQGLEFLIYFQGNSAPDKSGLPSDRFSAERTGGSVSTLTIQRTQQEDSAVYLCASSSATGYNSPLHFGNGTRLTVT.

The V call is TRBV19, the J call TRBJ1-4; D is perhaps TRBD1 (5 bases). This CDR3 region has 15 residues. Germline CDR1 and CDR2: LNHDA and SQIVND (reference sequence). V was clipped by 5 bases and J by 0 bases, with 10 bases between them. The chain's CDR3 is CASSSHRTTNEKLFF. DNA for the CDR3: TGTGCCAGTAGTTCCCACAGGACAACTAATGAAAAACTGTTTTTT.

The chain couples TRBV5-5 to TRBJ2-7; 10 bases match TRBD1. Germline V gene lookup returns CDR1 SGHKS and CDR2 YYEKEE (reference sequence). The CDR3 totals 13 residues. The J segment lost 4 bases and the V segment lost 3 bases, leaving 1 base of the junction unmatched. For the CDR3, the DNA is TGTGCCAGCAGCTGGGGACAGGGGTACGAGCAGTACTTC. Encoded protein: CASSWGQGYEQYF.

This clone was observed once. The CDR3 is CASSSGGNHEQFF. CDR3 nucleotides: TGTGCCAGCAGCTCGGGGGGAAACCATGAGCAGTTCTTC. This rearrangement joins TRBV5-4 to TRBJ2-1; 7 bases line up with TRBD2. The J segment lost 8 bases and the V segment lost 3 bases, leaving 5 bases of the junction unmatched. Germline CDR1 reads SGHNT; CDR2 reads YYREEE (reference sequence). The CDR3 runs 13 residues.

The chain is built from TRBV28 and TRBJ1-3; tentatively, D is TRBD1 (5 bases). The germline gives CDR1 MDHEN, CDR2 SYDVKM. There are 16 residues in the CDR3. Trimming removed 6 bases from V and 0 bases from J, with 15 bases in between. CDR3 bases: TGTGCCAGCAGAACTGACCAGGGATACTCTGGAAACACCATATATTTT. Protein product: CASRTDQGYSGNTIYF.